This entry describes one TCR beta chain. Its antigen remains unidentified. Germline CDR1 is LNHDA and CDR2 is SQIVND (reference sequence). CDR3 size: 15 residues. Trimming took 7 bases from V and 3 from J; bases not matched to a gene: 6. This specimen belongs to a study of T cells in Graves' hyperthyroidism and ophthalmopathy. There were TCR beta CDR3 regions amplified from RNA transcripts. Carried out on the TCR CDR3, a first-round RT-PCR used the HTBI primer set. TCRdb ran MiXCR on the multiplex PCR reads and lists one entry per CDR3 protein. The sample has about 640,000 distinct CDR3 sequences; just under 45% are singletons. Broader study findings: Blood also showed most of the thyroid clonotypes that were expanded above 0.001.

The sample was peripheral blood or thyroid tissue (not recorded which). This TCR was sampled from an adult man with Graves' disease, either hyperthyroidism or ophthalmopathy (not recorded which). This rearrangement joins TRBV19 to TRBJ1-5; 10 bases agree with TRBD1. The CDR3 sequence is CASTPGQGYNQPQHF. In DNA, the CDR3 is TGTGCCAGTACCCCGGGACAGGGGTACAATCAGCCCCAGCATTTT.